This T cell receptor (beta chain) was identified during a study of cytomegalovirus exposure and HLA in healthy donors. Study-wide background: From HLA-typed donors, an early data release held 70 million to 95 million unique TCRs.

The study's findings and limits: Among the CMV-associated chains, three were confirmed in vitro as specific for CMV antigens. By a later analysis, the bulk of CMV-associated TCR beta chains appeared HLA-restricted. As was reported, the classifier diagnosed cytomegalovirus status with high specificity and sensitivity.

On this clone: Its target is unknown.

In the PCR, 60 Vbeta and 13 Jbeta primers were used. Here immunoSEQ multiplex PCR was the method, and the copy in TCRdb shows in-frame clones only, minus some. The sample has over 150,000 clones, 85% seen once; the top ten hold 1%. The germline V gene has CDR1 GTSNPN and CDR2 SVGIG (reference sequence). V lost 1 base to trimming and J lost 3 bases; unmatched junction nucleotides: 8. This CDR3 contains 15 residues. Sequences were obtained from PBMCs. This receptor was taken from a boy younger than 10 in good health and CMV-seronegative. V usage is TRBV30 and J usage is TRBJ2-5; 7 nucleotides line up with TRBD1. The CDR3 DNA sequence: TGTGCCTGGAGTGGAGGGACAGCTGAGGAAGAGACCCAGTACTTC. This gives the protein CAWSGGTAEEETQYF.